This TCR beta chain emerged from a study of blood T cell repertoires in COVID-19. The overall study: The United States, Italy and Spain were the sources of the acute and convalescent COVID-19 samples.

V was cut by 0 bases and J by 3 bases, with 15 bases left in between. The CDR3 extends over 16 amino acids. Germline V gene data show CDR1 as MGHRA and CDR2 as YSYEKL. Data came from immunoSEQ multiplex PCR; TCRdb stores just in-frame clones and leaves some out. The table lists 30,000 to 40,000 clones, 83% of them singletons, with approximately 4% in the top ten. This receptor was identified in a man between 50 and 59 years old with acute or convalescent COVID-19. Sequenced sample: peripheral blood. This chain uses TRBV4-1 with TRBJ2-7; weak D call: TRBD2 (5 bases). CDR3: CASSQDMEQDFYEQYF. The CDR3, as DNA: TGCGCCAGCAGCCAAGATATGGAGCAGGACTTCTACGAGCAGTACTTC.